This TCR beta chain derives from a study of blood T cell repertoires in COVID-19. Study-level information: Sample material is recorded as cDNA or gDNA derived from T cells, B-cell-depleted T cells, or PBMCs.

The assay was immunoSEQ multiplex PCR, and TCRdb's table has in-frame clones only and misses some. Counted here are about 220,000 clones, around nine tenths occurring once; the ten biggest clones make up 0.72%. This TCR derives from a man aged 35-49 years with acute or convalescent COVID-19. Sample: peripheral blood.

CDR3 DNA: TGTGCCAGCAGCTTTGAGACTAGCGGGATTAGAGATACGCAGTATTTT. Residues: CASSFETSGIRDTQYF. V and J are TRBV11-2 and TRBJ2-3; TRBD2 agrees at 11 bases. V shed 3 bases, J shed 5 bases, and the junction held 7 bases outside the gene matches. The CDR3 loop spans 16 amino acids. CDR1 and CDR2 from the germline V gene are SGHAT and FQNNGV.